This T cell receptor beta chain was obtained from a study of blood T cell repertoires in COVID-19. Across the study: Both acute and convalescent COVID-19 samples were obtained from the United States, Italy and Spain. T cells, B-cell-depleted T cells, or PBMCs provided the cDNA or gDNA that served as material.

Per the study methods: Amplified reference gene primers provided the basis for estimating nucleated cell counts. Data came from immunoSEQ multiplex PCR; TCRdb stores just in-frame clones and leaves some out. D and trimming come from the DNA, and the V and J calls and clone size come from that table. The sample shows approximately 97,000 clones, 91% of them seen only once. The germline gives CDR1 SGDLS, CDR2 YYNGEE. V shed 1 base and J 3 bases; nucleotides not matched to a gene: 6. The CDR3 length is 15 residues. This clone has just a few counts. The gene calls are TRBV9 and TRBJ2-5, with 7 bases that match TRBD1. The specimen sequenced was peripheral blood. This clonotype was obtained from a man in his late teens or twenties with acute or convalescent COVID-19. CDR3 loop: CASSVSPGTEETQYF. CDR3 in DNA: TGTGCCAGCAGCGTAAGTCCCGGGACAGAAGAGACCCAGTACTTC.